This TCR beta chain appears in the sequencing data of a study of blood T cell repertoires in COVID-19. Study-wide background: The samples span acute and convalescent COVID-19 from the United States, Italy and Spain.

The V end lost 1 base, the J end lost 4 bases, and 5 bases lay between the germline ends. The germline V gene encodes CDR1 SGHNT and CDR2 YENEEA. The CDR3 spans 13 residues. Source study methods: Amplification from reference gene primers served as the basis for estimated nucleated cell counts. Profiled with immunoSEQ multiplex PCR; TCRdb holds only in-frame clones, not every one. V, J and clone size reflect that table, while D and trimming were determined from the DNA. The sample contains approximately 270,000 clones, about 89% of which appear only once. This TCR was recovered from a man aged 40-49 years with active or convalescent COVID-19. The chain couples TRBV11-3 to TRBJ2-4; D unresolved. Material for sequencing was peripheral blood. This CDR3 is CASSLGHKNIQYF. CDR3 coding DNA: TGTGCCAGCAGCTTAGGGCATAAAAACATTCAGTACTTC.